This T cell receptor beta chain derives from a study of shared clonotypes between healthy human individuals. Study-wide results and caveats: Clonotype sharing among the donors was expected to vary with sequencing depth.

Trimming stripped 3 bases from V and 1 base from J, with 15 bases between. The CDR3 is 16 amino acids. The protocol was immunoSEQ multiplex PCR, while the TCRdb copy is restricted to in-frame clones and leaves out a portion. The sample has about 1.1 million clones; approximately 80% are singletons. Of note for this clone: Its antigen is not known.

This clonotype was obtained from a man younger than 35 in good health. Some clones in this sample may be carry-over from other donors' samples. This chain joins TRBV23-1 and TRBJ2-5; either TRBD1 or TRBD2 may fit D (5 bases each). TRBV23-1 is sorted into the ORF group, with uncertain function. The sample was memory CD4+ T cells from PBMCs. Subset described: CD45RA-negative fraction. This chain's CDR3 is CASSHPGQDCQETQYF. CDR3 in DNA: TGCGCCAGCAGTCATCCGGGGCAGGACTGCCAAGAGACCCAGTACTTC.